This TCR beta chain was sequenced for a study of Ad26.COV2.S vaccination and SARS-CoV-2 variants. At the level of the study: The Ad26.COV2.S arm of the COV1001 trial was where the donor was placed. The study, taken as a whole, reports: CD8+ and CD4+ T cells specific for spike reportedly responded with substantial breadth after vaccination. The TCR breadth and depth analyses may have understated or missed part of the total T cell responses. Similar non-spike TCR breadth was observed in recipients of vaccine and of placebo.

Treatment here: 19 received Ad26.COV2.S at low or high dose, single or two shots; roughly five received placebo; per-sample allocation not given. Day 63 following the first vaccine or placebo injection was when the samples were taken. About this clone itself: The antigen remains undetermined.

Clones were sequenced by immunoSEQ multiplex PCR, and TCRdb holds only the in-frame ones, with some missing. The sample includes some 480,000 clones, approximately 90% of them seen just once. The CDR3 is made up of 13 amino acids. V was pared by 6 bases and J by 2 bases, with 13 bases between. In germline, CDR1 is GTSNPN, CDR2 SVGIG (reference sequence). The specimen was peripheral blood, collected in a trial of Ad26.COV2.S vaccine versus placebo. This sequence joins TRBV30 and TRBJ2-5; D is undetermined. The receptor was derived from a person aged 18-65 years who received the Ad26.COV2.S COVID-19 vaccine or a placebo. The chain's CDR3 is CACKGYRQETQYF. The CDR3 DNA reads TGTGCCTGCAAGGGATATCGACAAGAGACCCAGTACTTC.